Described below is a single T cell receptor (beta chain) sequence and its context. The antigen is undetermined. This CDR3 has 13 residues. The germline V and J ends were trimmed by 4 bases and 2 bases, with 10 bases remaining between them. Germline V CDR1 and CDR2: SGHRS, YFSETQ. The entry originates in a study of shared clonotypes between healthy human individuals. Notes on the study in general: Only blood underwent sampling, and tissue repertoires likely differ. Generation of non-shared clonotypes was less probable than generation of clonotypes shared by all four donors.

This table comes from immunoSEQ multiplex PCR, and its TCRdb copy is limited to in-frame clones, with some not included. The profile shows 2,500,000 or so clones, around 93% of them singletons. The sequenced sample consisted of naive CD4+ T cells from PBMCs. Subset here: CD45RA+ positively selected. This sequence joins TRBV5-1 and TRBJ2-7; D gene ambiguous. This clonotype was obtained from a man in his late teens or twenties in good health. Some clones in this sample may be carry-over from other donors' samples. The CDR3 bases are TGCGCCAGCAGCGCAGGTGATACCTACGAGCAGTACTTC. Its protein is CASSAGDTYEQYF.